Below, one TCR beta chain is given with its context. The repertoire was sequenced with immunoSEQ multiplex PCR; TCRdb's copy has only in-frame clones and lacks some. This repertoire shows fewer than 90,000 clones, about 90% found once; its top ten account for 1.5% to 2%. Germline V gene data show CDR1 as MNHEY and CDR2 as SMNVEV (reference sequence). The germline V and J ends were trimmed by 8 bases and 7 bases, with 17 bases remaining between them. The CDR3 has 14 residues. This entry is derived from a study of control samples from healthy donors and cancer patients. The sequencing sample was made of PBMCs. The V gene is TRBV27, the J gene TRBJ2-2; D may be TRBD2 (6 bases). The TCR comes from a woman in her fifties or sixties with head and neck cancer. The CDR3 sequence: CASASPGVHGELFF. The CDR3, as DNA: TGTGCCAGCGCAAGCCCGGGGGTACACGGGGAGCTGTTTTTT.